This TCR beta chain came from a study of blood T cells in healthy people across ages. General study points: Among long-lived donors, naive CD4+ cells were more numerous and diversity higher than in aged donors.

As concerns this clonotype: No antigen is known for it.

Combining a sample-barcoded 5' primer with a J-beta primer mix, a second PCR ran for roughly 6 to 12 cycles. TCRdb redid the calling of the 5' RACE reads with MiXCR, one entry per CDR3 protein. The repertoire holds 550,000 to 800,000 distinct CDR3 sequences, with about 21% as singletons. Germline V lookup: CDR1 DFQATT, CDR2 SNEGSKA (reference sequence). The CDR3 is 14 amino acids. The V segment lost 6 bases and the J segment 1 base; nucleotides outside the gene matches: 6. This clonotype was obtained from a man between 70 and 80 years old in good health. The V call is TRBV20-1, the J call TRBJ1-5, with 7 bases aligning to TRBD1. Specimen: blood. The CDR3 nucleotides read TGCAGTGCCATGGACAGGAGAAGCAATCAGCCCCAGCATTTT. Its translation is CSAMDRRSNQPQHF.